Shown below are 10 T cell receptor beta chains from a single sample sequenced in a study of cytomegalovirus exposure and HLA in healthy donors. With 60 Vbeta and 13 Jbeta primers, the PCR was carried out. Profiling relied on immunoSEQ multiplex PCR, and the TCRdb table lists in-frame clones only, not all of them. The sample has roughly 120,000 clones, just under 80% seen once; the top ten hold around 5%. The material sequenced was PBMCs. The receptors stem from a man aged 25-45 years in good health and CMV-seronegative.

The rearrangement uses TRBV30 and TRBJ2-4; 10 bases are a match to TRBD2. The J segment lost 2 bases and the V segment lost 1 base, leaving 5 bases of the junction unmatched. This CDR3 region has 16 residues. Germline-derived CDR1 and CDR2 are GTSNPN and SVGIG (reference sequence). The chain's CDR3 is CAWSGLAGVTKNIQYF. In nucleotides, the CDR3 is TGTGCCTGGAGTGGCCTAGCGGGAGTAACCAAAAACATTCAGTACTTC.

V is TRBV6-1 and J is TRBJ2-3; D is uncertain. This CDR3 region has 15 residues. Germline V gives CDR1 MNHNS, CDR2 SASEGT. The V end was cut by 4 bases, the J end by 2 bases, with 13 bases between. The CDR3 is CASSARRSDTDTQYF. CDR3 coding DNA: TGTGCCAGCAGTGCCCGGAGAAGCGACACAGATACGCAGTATTTT.

The chain has TRBV5-6 and TRBJ2-7; D ambiguous. From germline, CDR1 is SGHDT and CDR2 YYEEEE. The CDR3 spans 13 residues. V dropped 0 bases and J dropped 3 bases, with 7 bases sitting between them. The chain's CDR3 is CASSLGRSYEQYF. In DNA, the CDR3 is TGTGCCAGCAGCTTGGGGCGGAGCTACGAGCAGTACTTC.

The rearrangement joins TRBV28 to TRBJ2-1, with D possibly TRBD1 on 5 matching bases. This CDR3 contains 16 residues. Germline-derived CDR1 and CDR2 are MDHEN and SYDVKM. Trimming stripped 5 bases from V and 6 bases from J, with 20 bases between. In nucleotides, the CDR3 is TGTGCCAGCAGTCCCCTCCCCGGCAGGGCTATCAATGAGCAGTTCTTC. It specifies CASSPLPGRAINEQFF.

J is TRBJ2-5 and V is TRBV7-6; 7 bases align to TRBD1. CDR3 length: 13 amino acids. From germline, CDR1 is SGHVS and CDR2 FNYEAQ. The junction had 3 bases not matched to a gene; V was cut back by 2 bases and J by 6 bases. This CDR3 is CASSLSGGKTQYF. In DNA form, the CDR3 reads TGTGCCAGCAGCTTATCAGGGGGAAAGACCCAGTACTTC. The full variable domain, with the rest looked up from reference TRBV7-6 and TRBJ2-5, is GAGVSQSPRYKVTKRGQDVALRCDPISGHVSLYWYRQALGQGPEFLTYFNYEAQQDKSGLPNDRFSAERPEGSISTLTIQRTEQRDSAMYRCASSLSGGKTQYFGPGTRLLVL.

V is TRBV6-1 and J is TRBJ1-1; the match to TRBD1 covers 9 bases. V shed 4 bases, J shed 3 bases, and the junction held 6 bases outside the gene matches. Germline V gene sequence: CDR1 MNHNS, CDR2 SASEGT. The CDR3 contains 15 residues. This chain's CDR3 is CASSGTGGAYTEAFF. CDR3 nucleotide sequence: TGTGCCAGCAGTGGAACAGGGGGCGCGTACACTGAAGCTTTCTTT.

V is TRBV28 and J is TRBJ2-1, with a weak D call TRBD2 (5 bases). Germline-derived CDR1 and CDR2 are MDHEN and SYDVKM. CDR3 length: 14 residues. Trimming cost V 3 bases and J 8 bases, with 14 bases left between them. CDR3 sequence (DNA): TGTGCCAGCAGTTTTTGGTCGGTTAGCGATGAGCAGTTCTTC. It codes for CASSFWSVSDEQFF.

The chain links TRBV28 to TRBJ1-4; 7 nucleotides agree with TRBD1. V shed 6 bases and J 4 bases; nucleotides not matched to a gene: 8. Germline loops: CDR1 MDHEN, CDR2 SYDVKM. The CDR3 is 15 amino acids. The chain's CDR3 is CASSQLTGLNEKLFF. CDR3 DNA sequence: TGTGCCAGCAGCCAACTGACAGGGCTTAATGAAAAACTGTTTTTT.

This rearrangement joins TRBV20-1 to TRBJ2-3; a weak D match, TRBD2 (6 bases). Per germline, CDR1 DFQATT and CDR2 SNEGSKA (reference sequence). The CDR3 sequence is 10 residues long. V was trimmed by 6 bases and J by 9 bases, leaving 10 bases between them. The CDR3 bases are TGCAGTGCCCAGGAGGGGACGCAGTATTTT. Translated, it gives CSAQEGTQYF.

A few counts support this clone. This rearrangement joins TRBV7-8 to TRBJ2-1; D is undetermined. Germline loops: CDR1 SGHVS, CDR2 FQNEAQ. This CDR3 has 11 residues. The V end was cut by 5 bases, the J end by 6 bases, with 5 bases between. The CDR3 protein is CASSPGNEQFF. CDR3 coding DNA: TGTGCCAGCAGCCCCGGCAATGAGCAGTTCTTC.